This T cell receptor beta chain was documented in a study of OX40 agonist ivuxolimab in advanced cancers. Study-level results: CD4+ and CD8+ blood T cells expanded clonally by week 6 at 0.1 to 3.0 mg/kg.

V shed 5 bases, J shed 3 bases, and the junction held 7 bases outside the gene matches. Germline lookup yields CDR1 LNHDA and CDR2 SQIVND (reference sequence). CDR3 length: 14 residues. Some clones are missing from TCRdb's copy, which holds only in-frame ones; the method was immunoSEQ multiplex PCR. This sample has about 94,000 clones, with roughly 88% found just once. Turning to this clone: Its antigen is currently unknown.

The genes are TRBV19 and TRBJ2-7; the match to TRBD1 covers 7 bases. Sample: CD4+ or CD8+ T cells sorted from blood, taken in a trial of the OX40 agonist ivuxolimab. This sequence was found in an adult with an advanced solid tumor such as melanoma, head and neck, liver or kidney cancer. CDR3 bases: TGTGCCAGTAGTTCAACGGCAGGGGGCTACGAGCAGTACTTC. It yields the protein CASSSTAGGYEQYF.